These 17 T cell receptor beta chains were sequenced from one sample in a study of blood T cells in healthy people across ages. A second about 6 to 12 cycle PCR used barcoded and J-beta primers. TCRdb re-derived calls from the 5' RACE reads in MiXCR, one entry per CDR3 protein. Here the sample spans over 550,000 distinct CDR3 sequences, about 30% being singletons. The specimen sequenced was blood. These receptors were collected from a woman of 80 years or more in good health.

The chain uses TRBV23-1 and TRBJ2-7, with D tentatively TRBD1 (6 bases). TRBV23-1 is an open reading frame whose function is uncertain. V lost 0 bases to trimming and J lost 8 bases, with 8 bases between them. The CDR3 totals 12 residues. CDR3 in amino acids: CASSQSRGKQYF. CDR3 sequence (DNA): TGCGCCAGCAGTCAATCGAGGGGGAAGCAGTACTTC.

There are many counts of this clonotype. The chain joins TRBV20-1 to TRBJ2-7, with 10 bases that match TRBD2. J was trimmed by 6 bases and V by 0 bases; bases with no gene match: 8. The V gene's germline CDR1 is DFQATT and CDR2 SNEGSKA (reference sequence). CDR3 length equals 15 residues. For the CDR3, the DNA is TGCAGTGCTAGAGAAGAACTAGCGGGGAAAGGCGAGCAGTACTTC. It is translated as CSAREELAGKGEQYF.

The chain recombines TRBV20-1 with TRBJ2-3, with 7 bases that match TRBD1. The V and J ends lost 3 bases and 2 bases, in that order; junction bases with no gene match: 5. There are 14 residues in the CDR3. The V gene's germline CDR1 is DFQATT and CDR2 SNEGSKA (reference sequence). CDR3 amino acids: CSASRQGYTDTQYF. The CDR3 DNA reads TGCAGTGCTAGTAGACAGGGCTACACAGATACGCAGTATTTT.

This clonotype was observed a handful of times. The V call is TRBV2, the J call TRBJ1-4, with D perhaps TRBD1 (5 bases). The CDR3 extends over 15 amino acids. V was clipped by 5 bases and J by 3 bases, with 13 bases between them. Per germline, CDR1 SNHLY and CDR2 FYNNEI. CDR3 in amino acids: CASSPPGFANEKLFF. Here the CDR3 DNA reads TGTGCCAGCAGTCCCCCAGGGTTCGCTAATGAAAAACTGTTTTTT.

This clonotype was observed a handful of times. The gene calls are TRBV20-1 and TRBJ1-1, with D tentatively TRBD1 (6 bases). Trimming cost V 0 bases and J 7 bases, with 9 bases left between them. Germline values: CDR1 DFQATT, CDR2 SNEGSKA (reference sequence). The CDR3 loop spans 12 amino acids. CDR3 nucleotides: TGCAGTGCTAGAGACGCAGGGGATGAAGCTTTCTTT. Encoded protein: CSARDAGDEAFF.

V usage is TRBV24-1 and J usage is TRBJ1-5, with a tentative D call TRBD1 (5 bases). Looked up from germline, CDR1 is KGHDR and CDR2 is SFDVKD. Trimming removed 3 bases at V and 5 bases at J, with 10 bases between. The CDR3 runs 14 residues. The CDR3 DNA is TGTGCCACCAGTGATGCGGCGGGGGATCAGCCCCAGCATTTT. Amino acid sequence: CATSDAAGDQPQHF.

This clonotype showed up many times. The gene calls are TRBV6-1 and TRBJ2-5, with D possibly TRBD1 on 6 matching bases. Trimming left V 3 bases short and J 2 bases short, with 13 bases between. Germline V gene sequence: CDR1 MNHNS, CDR2 SASEGT. This CDR3 comprises 15 residues. The CDR3 DNA sequence: TGTGCCAGCAGTGACAATACAGGGCCACAAGAGACCCAGTACTTC. This codes for CASSDNTGPQETQYF.

The genes are TRBV12-3 or TRBV12-4 and TRBJ2-1; TRBD2 matches 8 bases. The trim removed 7 bases at V and 5 bases at J, leaving 10 bases unmatched. The CDR3 is made up of 15 amino acids. The CDR3 reads CASTIAGPGHNEQFF. The CDR3 region has the DNA TGTGCCAGCACCATAGCGGGGCCAGGACACAATGAGCAGTTCTTC.

This clonotype was seen only a few times. CDR3 in DNA: TGTGCCAGCAGTTGGGACAGGAATCAGCCCCAGCATTTT. As protein: CASSWDRNQPQHF. The V call is TRBV27, the J call TRBJ1-5, with 8 bases aligning to TRBD1. Trimming removed 4 bases from V and 4 bases from J; junction bases left unmatched: 0. This CDR3 spans 13 amino acids. In germline, CDR1 is MNHEY, CDR2 SMNVEV (reference sequence).

This chain joins TRBV4-2 and TRBJ2-5; tentative D call: TRBD2 (7 bases). V lost 0 bases and J lost 13, with 30 bases in between. Germline values: CDR1 LGHNA, CDR2 YNFKEQ. The CDR3 has 18 amino acids. CDR3 sequence: CASSQELVRGAFNNERYF. CDR3 DNA: TGTGCCAGCAGCCAAGAATTGGTACGGGGGGCCTTCAACAATGAGCGGTACTTC.

This clonotype came up a few times. This CDR3 is CASSLAVGGSNQPQHF. CDR3 sequence (DNA): TGTGCCAGCAGCTTAGCTGTCGGGGGGAGCAATCAGCCCCAGCATTTT. The rearrangement uses TRBV7-9 and TRBJ1-5; the D gene is possibly TRBD1 (5 bases). Germline V gives CDR1 SEHNR, CDR2 FQNEAQ (reference sequence). With 0 bases removed from V and 1 base from J, the gap between germline ends came to 10 bases. CDR3 length equals 16 residues.

This clonotype appeared many times. The chain has TRBV10-3 and TRBJ2-3, with D possibly being TRBD2 (5 bases). The CDR3 covers 14 residues. The germline V gene encodes CDR1 ENHRY and CDR2 SYGVKD. The V gene lost 8 bases and the J gene lost 4 bases, with 16 bases spanning the gap. The CDR3, as DNA: TGTGCCATCGGAGGCCGCCCTGGGGCAGATACGCAGTATTTT. This sequence encodes CAIGGRPGADTQYF.

This CDR3 reads CASSHDPASAEAFF. The DNA of the CDR3 is TGTGCCAGCAGCCACGACCCAGCCAGCGCTGAAGCTTTCTTT. This chain links TRBV14 with TRBJ1-1; D is unresolved. Germline V lookup: CDR1 SGHDN, CDR2 FVKESK. The V gene lost 3 bases and the J gene lost 6 bases, with 14 bases spanning the gap. The CDR3 has 14 residues.

The sample holds many counts of this clonotype. The V and J genes are TRBV7-9 and TRBJ2-5, with 8 nucleotides matching TRBD2. CDR3 length: 12 residues. With 5 bases clipped from V and 11 bases from J, the junction kept 7 bases outside the gene matches. Germline V gene lookup returns CDR1 SEHNR and CDR2 FQNEAQ (reference sequence). In DNA, the CDR3 is TGTGCCAGCAGCCTCGAGACTAGCGCGCAGTACTTC. Amino acid sequence: CASSLETSAQYF.

This clonotype has at least ten counts. This chain links TRBV7-9 with TRBJ2-4, with D unresolved. V lost 0 bases and J 9 bases, leaving 9 bases between the germline ends. Germline CDR1 SEHNR, CDR2 FQNEAQ (reference sequence). CDR3 length: 13 residues. CDR3 loop: CASSLARTGIQYF. Here the CDR3 DNA reads TGTGCCAGCAGCTTAGCGCGAACGGGCATTCAGTACTTC.

This clonotype showed up many times. For the CDR3, the DNA is TGTGCCAGCATCCCGACAGGGGGCAGTAACTATGGCTACACCTTC. Translation gives CASIPTGGSNYGYTF. The J gene is TRBJ1-2, the V gene TRBV12-3 or TRBV12-4, with TRBD1 matching 10 bases. The CDR3 is 15 amino acids. V lost 7 bases to trimming and J lost 1 base; unmatched junction nucleotides: 6.

Regarding this clonotype: A much larger clonotype is one base distant, so this may be a read error. The chain couples TRBV30 to TRBJ2-5, with D hard to call. The DNA end favors TRBJ2-7, so the J call may be wrong. Germline assignment: CDR1 GTSNPN and CDR2 SVGIG (reference sequence). CDR3 length equals 14 residues. The CDR3 loop reads CAWSTRLGLGEQYF. CDR3 nucleotide sequence: TGTGCCTGGAGTACTCGTCTAGGGCTCGGCGAGCAGTACTTC.